Shown below are 28 T cell receptor beta chains from a single sample sequenced in a study of T-cell reconstitution after alpha-beta-depleted transplantation in children. It was with unique molecular identifiers that the TCRbeta library was prepared. MiXCR, applied by TCRdb to the PCR reads, yields one record per CDR3 protein. The top ten clones hold 2.4% of a sample with roughly 500,000 distinct CDR3 sequences, about 30% of them seen once. This specimen consisted of PBMCs from the stem cell graft donor, obtained from the stem cell graft. The receptors were gathered from a human donor who donated a stem cell graft to a child with aplastic anemia.

The chain is built from TRBV7-3 and TRBJ1-2; 7 bases are shared with TRBD1. CDR3 length: 13 residues. J was trimmed by 8 bases and V by 3 bases; bases with no gene match: 6. Germline CDR1 SGHTA, CDR2 FQGTGA. The CDR3 here is CASSFPGGYGYTF. The CDR3 DNA reads TGTGCCAGCAGCTTTCCAGGGGGTTACGGCTACACCTTC.

The chain joins TRBV2 to TRBJ2-1; 7 nucleotides align to TRBD1. The V gene's germline CDR1 is SNHLY and CDR2 FYNNEI. Trimming removed 5 bases from V and 8 bases from J; junction bases left unmatched: 6. This CDR3 spans 13 amino acids. CDR3: CASSPDRDHEQFF. The CDR3 nucleotides are TGTGCCAGCAGTCCCGACAGGGACCATGAGCAGTTCTTC.

The genes are TRBV25-1 and TRBJ1-2; weak D call: TRBD1 (5 bases). This CDR3 has 14 amino acids. V shed 6 bases and J shed 2 bases, with 13 bases lying between them. Germline V lookup: CDR1 MGHDK, CDR2 SYGVNS. The CDR3 is CASSAQTANYGYTF. The CDR3 DNA sequence: TGTGCCAGCAGCGCCCAGACAGCCAACTATGGCTACACCTTC.

This clonotype was picked up a small number of times. The V gene is TRBV18, the J gene TRBJ2-5; D perhaps matches TRBD1 (5 bases). The CDR3 has 15 amino acids. CDR1 is KGHSH, CDR2 LQKENI, per germline. Trimming stripped 4 bases from V and 1 base from J, with 13 bases between. The CDR3 bases are TGTGCCAGCTCACTGCAACAGGCCGCCCAAGAGACCCAGTACTTC. Amino acids: CASSLQQAAQETQYF.

The V and J genes are TRBV6-5 and TRBJ1-6; D not resolved. The CDR3 consists of 14 residues. Germline CDR1 MNHEY, CDR2 SVGAGI. V dropped 2 bases and J dropped 2 bases, with 4 bases sitting between them. In DNA form, the CDR3 reads TGTGCCAGCAGTTACGACACCTATAATTCACCCCTCCACTTT. Residues: CASSYDTYNSPLHF.

This clonotype was counted a few times. The chain has TRBV12-3 or TRBV12-4 and TRBJ2-7; 9 bases fit TRBD2. The V gene end was trimmed by 5 bases and the J gene end by 4 bases; junction bases not matched to a gene: 6. The CDR3 extends over 14 amino acids. DNA of the CDR3: TGTGCCAGCAGTATAGGGACTAGCAGGTACGAGCAGTACTTC. Residues: CASSIGTSRYEQYF.

This clonotype was counted at least ten times. V is TRBV20-1 and J is TRBJ2-7; 11 bases are a match to TRBD2. With V trimmed by 5 bases and J by 2 bases, 8 bases remained unmatched. Germline V gene sequence: CDR1 DFQATT, CDR2 SNEGSKA (reference sequence). The CDR3 extends over 15 amino acids. Written as DNA, the CDR3 is TGCAGTGCTTCCGAATTAGCGGGAGGGCCCTACGAGCAGTACTTC. Encoded protein: CSASELAGGPYEQYF.

This clonotype was picked up a small number of times. The chain joins TRBV4-3 to TRBJ2-1; D remains unclear. The CDR3 runs 16 residues. The germline V gene has CDR1 LGHNA and CDR2 YSLEER. V was shortened by 4 bases and J by 0 bases, with 13 bases between the two germline ends. This chain's CDR3 is CASSLKSGDSYNEQFF. CDR3 nucleotide sequence: TGCGCCAGCAGCCTTAAAAGTGGAGACTCCTACAATGAGCAGTTCTTC.

This clonotype was counted many times. J is TRBJ1-1 and V is TRBV12-3 or TRBV12-4; no clear D gene. Trimming cost V 6 bases and J 0 bases, with 8 bases left between them. The CDR3 covers 13 residues. The CDR3 DNA reads as TGTGCCAGCAGCTTACAGATGAACACTGAAGCTTTCTTT. Protein product: CASSLQMNTEAFF.

The chain has TRBV11-2 and TRBJ2-1; 7 bases map to TRBD2. The CDR3 length is 17 residues. Germline-derived CDR1 and CDR2 are SGHAT and FQNNGV. Trimming at V came to 1 base and at J to 2 bases, leaving 8 bases not matched to a gene. CDR3 DNA sequence: TGTGCCAGCAGCTTAGCCCCTTCTAGCGGCCCCTACAATGAGCAGTTCTTC. Encoded protein: CASSLAPSSGPYNEQFF.

This clonotype has only a few counts. The genes are TRBV27 and TRBJ2-1; D unresolved. Germline CDR1 MNHEY, CDR2 SMNVEV (reference sequence). Between the trimmed V and J ends, which lost 2 bases and 8 bases, there was a span of 4 bases. The CDR3 extends over 11 amino acids. The CDR3 DNA follows: TGTGCCAGCAGTTTAGTCCATGAGCAGTTCTTC. Amino acid sequence: CASSLVHEQFF.

The chain has TRBV27 and TRBJ2-7; 11 bases fit TRBD2. Per germline, CDR1 MNHEY and CDR2 SMNVEV (reference sequence). J was trimmed by 1 base and V by 5 bases; bases with no gene match: 1. The CDR3 loop spans 14 amino acids. CDR3 sequence (DNA): TGTGCCAGCAGTCGGACTAGCGGGTCCTACGAGCAGTACGTC. Translating it yields CASSRTSGSYEQYV.

The chain links TRBV10-3 to TRBJ1-1, with unresolved D. The germline gives CDR1 ENHRY, CDR2 SYGVKD. Trimming removed 2 bases from V and 0 bases from J, with 13 bases in between. The CDR3 runs 16 residues. The CDR3 bases are TGTGCCATCAGTGAGGATGAGGGTTACCTGAACACTGAAGCTTTCTTT. Its protein is CAISEDEGYLNTEAFF.

This rearrangement joins TRBV18 to TRBJ1-5; maybe TRBD1 (5 bases). Per the germline V gene, CDR1 is KGHSH and CDR2 is LQKENI. This CDR3 region has 15 residues. V dropped 6 bases and J dropped 4 bases, with 16 bases sitting between them. The CDR3 DNA sequence: TGTGCCAGCTCCGGGGCGGGGGGACGAAATCAGCCCCAGCATTTT. Translated: CASSGAGGRNQPQHF.

In this sample, this clonotype turned up a few times. The chain recombines TRBV20-1 with TRBJ1-1, with 7 bases lining up with TRBD1. The CDR3 sequence is 14 residues long. Germline-derived CDR1 and CDR2 are DFQATT and SNEGSKA (reference sequence). Germline trimming cut 0 bases from V and 1 base from J; bases unmatched to any gene: 2. The chain's CDR3 is CSARDGTANTEAFF. In DNA form, the CDR3 reads TGCAGTGCTAGAGATGGGACAGCGAACACTGAAGCTTTCTTT.

This clonotype was observed a handful of times. V gene TRBV5-1 combines with J gene TRBJ1-2; D is perhaps TRBD1 (5 bases). V shed 4 bases and J shed 12 bases, with 16 bases lying between them. The CDR3 is 12 amino acids. Germline loops: CDR1 SGHRS, CDR2 YFSETQ. The CDR3 DNA sequence: TGCGCCAGCAGCCCCTTGGGGGTTGATCACACCTTC. Encoded protein: CASSPLGVDHTF.

V is TRBV20-1 and J is TRBJ2-2; 9 nucleotides line up with TRBD1. This CDR3 spans 16 amino acids. V dropped 2 bases and J dropped 3; count of bases not matched to a gene: 7. The germline V gene has CDR1 DFQATT and CDR2 SNEGSKA (reference sequence). In DNA form, the CDR3 reads TGCAGTGCTAGAACGGGGACAGGGTTGTACACCGGGGAGCTGTTTTTT. This encodes CSARTGTGLYTGELFF.

The table lists this clonotype with a few counts. This chain links TRBV20-1 with TRBJ2-5; 7 nucleotides match TRBD2. The CDR3 sequence is 13 residues long. Germline-derived CDR1 and CDR2 are DFQATT and SNEGSKA (reference sequence). Trimming cost V 3 bases and J 4 bases; bases outside gene matches: 5. The CDR3 nucleotides are TGCAGTGCTAGCGCTAGCGGCCCAGAGACCCAGTACTTC. Encoded protein: CSASASGPETQYF.

The chain couples TRBV12-3 or TRBV12-4 to TRBJ2-7; 8 nucleotides align to TRBD1. V dropped 5 bases and J dropped 6; count of bases not matched to a gene: 9. The CDR3 is 14 amino acids. The CDR3 DNA reads as TGTGCCAGCAGTATAGGACAGGGAATGGCCGAGCAGTACGTC. This gives the protein CASSIGQGMAEQYV.

V is TRBV12-3 or TRBV12-4 and J is TRBJ2-2, with D possibly being TRBD2 (5 bases). V shed 10 bases and J shed 5 bases, with 14 bases lying between them. This CDR3 is built from 13 residues. In DNA form, the CDR3 reads TGTGCCAACAAGAAGAGGGAGACCGGGGAGCTGTTTTTT. This translates into CANKKRETGELFF.

The chain couples TRBV19 to TRBJ2-7; D possibly corresponds to TRBD2 (5 bases). V lost 7 bases, J lost 6 bases, and 19 bases lay in between. There are 14 residues in the CDR3. Germline-derived CDR1 and CDR2 are LNHDA and SQIVND (reference sequence). The CDR3 here is CASKDYALSGEQYF. CDR3 nucleotide sequence: TGTGCCAGTAAAGACTACGCTCTTTCGGGCGAGCAGTACTTC. Full variable domain (remainder filled in from reference TRBV19 and TRBJ2-7): DGGITQSPKYLFRKEGQNVTLSCEQNLNHDAMYWYRQDPGQGLRLIYYSQIVNDFQKGDIAEGYSVSREKKESFPLTVTSAQKNPTAFYLCASKDYALSGEQYFGPGTRLTVT.

The genes are TRBV25-1 and TRBJ1-4, with D possibly being TRBD1 (5 bases). Germline CDR1 is MGHDK and CDR2 is SYGVNS. This CDR3 is built from 13 residues. Trimming removed 6 bases from V and 8 bases from J, with 13 bases in between. The CDR3, as DNA: TGTGCCAGCAGCCTAATCAGGGAGGAAAAACTGTTTTTT. Translating it yields CASSLIREEKLFF.

The chain employs TRBV7-9 and TRBJ1-1; D remains ambiguous. Between the trimmed V and J ends, which lost 0 bases and 2 bases, there was a span of 13 bases. The CDR3 runs 16 residues. Germline V CDR1 and CDR2: SEHNR, FQNEAQ (reference sequence). The CDR3 protein is CASSLALGSPNTEAFF. The CDR3 DNA reads as TGTGCCAGCAGCTTAGCTTTGGGCAGTCCAAACACTGAAGCTTTCTTT. The full variable domain, completed using reference TRBV7-9 and TRBJ1-1, is DTGVSQNPRHKITKRGQNVTFRCDPISEHNRLYWYRQTLGQGPEFLTYFQNEAQLEKSRLLSDRFSAERPKGSFSTLEIQRTEQGDSAMYLCASSLALGSPNTEAFFGQGTRLTVV.

This clonotype has at least ten counts. The chain joins TRBV27 to TRBJ2-1, with D perhaps TRBD2 (6 bases). The germline V gene has CDR1 MNHEY and CDR2 SMNVEV (reference sequence). The V and J ends lost 6 bases and 0 bases respectively, with 15 bases between them. This CDR3 is built from 16 residues. CDR3 sequence reads: CASSPLAVSSYNEQFF. The CDR3 DNA reads TGTGCCAGCAGCCCGTTAGCGGTGAGCTCCTACAATGAGCAGTTCTTC.

The chain joins TRBV9 to TRBJ2-5, with D perhaps matching TRBD2 (5 bases). The length of the CDR3 is 14 residues. V was trimmed by 2 bases and J by 8 bases, leaving 16 bases between them. Germline V CDR1 and CDR2: SGDLS, YYNGEE. The CDR3 spells CASSVAGESDTQYF. The CDR3 DNA reads TGTGCCAGCAGCGTCGCCGGGGAGTCGGATACCCAGTACTTC. The full variable domain, completed using reference TRBV9 and TRBJ2-5, is DSGVTQTPKHLITATGQRVTLRCSPRSGDLSVYWYQQSLDQGLQFLIQYYNGEERAKGNILERFSAQQFPDLHSELNLSSLELGDSALYFCASSVAGESDTQYFGPGTRLLVL.

This clonotype appeared once. V and J are TRBV3-1 and TRBJ1-2; D is ambiguous. Germline V CDR1 and CDR2: LGHDT, YNNKEL (reference sequence). This CDR3 contains 12 residues. Between the trimmed V and J ends, which lost 7 bases and 6 bases, there was a span of 12 bases. Written as DNA, the CDR3 is TGTGCCAGCACTCAAGGGATCGATGGCTACACCTTC. It encodes CASTQGIDGYTF.

V gene TRBV7-2 combines with J gene TRBJ2-7, with 8 bases matching TRBD1. J gave up 4 bases and V 5 bases, and 13 bases lay outside the gene matches. The V gene's germline CDR1 is SGHTA and CDR2 FQGNSA. CDR3 length: 16 residues. As DNA, the CDR3 is TGTGCCAGCAGCCCTGTCGGGGCAGGGGGCGGATACGAGCAGTACTTC. As protein: CASSPVGAGGGYEQYF.

This clonotype was detected only a few times. The chain uses TRBV7-2 and TRBJ2-7; 11 bases align to TRBD1. Per the germline V gene, CDR1 is SGHTA and CDR2 is FQGNSA. The trim removed 5 bases at V and 6 bases at J, leaving 9 bases unmatched. The CDR3 has 15 amino acids. The CDR3 is CASSTRTGGLGEQYF. The CDR3 coding sequence is TGTGCCAGCAGCACCCGGACAGGGGGCTTGGGCGAGCAGTACTTC. Together with reference TRBV7-2 and TRBJ2-7, the CDR3 gives the full variable domain: GAGVSQSPSNKVTEKGKDVELRCDPISGHTALYWYRQSLGQGLEFLIYFQGNSAPDKSGLPSDRFSAERTGGSVSTLTIQRTQQEDSAVYLCASSTRTGGLGEQYFGPGTRLTVT.